These 4 T cell receptor beta chains originate from one sample sequenced in a study of CD8 T cells in ankylosing spondylitis (dated by TCRdb to 2015 to 2018). Receptors were amplified or captured by 5' RACE. The sequencer listed for this sample is Illumina HiSeq 2500. TCRdb cleaned the public reads at Q25 with fastp, built clones with MiXCR and kept in-frame beta chains. Each record represents a unique CDR3 protein, reported with the most common genes and DNA among its rows. The sample table contains fewer than 200,000 distinct CDR3 sequences; only one count was recorded for 15% to 20% of them. The ten top clones hold 4.3% of the sample. The sequencing input was blood, either unsorted or a sorted T cell fraction (not recorded which). The source is a male donor under 30 with ankylosing spondylitis or in good health (not recorded which). Donor details come from another sample of the same person, matched by shared clones.

The genes are TRBV20-1 and TRBJ2-1; 8 nucleotides match TRBD2. Germline V gives CDR1 DFQATT, CDR2 SNEGSKA (reference sequence). Germline trimming cut 6 bases from V and 0 bases from J; bases unmatched to any gene: 4. This CDR3 spans 14 amino acids. The chain's CDR3 is CSAREGGSYNEQFF. The CDR3 coding sequence is TGCAGTGCCCGGGAGGGGGGCTCCTACAATGAGCAGTTCTTC.

This clonotype was found many times. The rearrangement joins TRBV6-2 or TRBV6-3 to TRBJ1-6; D not certain. V lost 2 bases, J lost 9 bases, and 2 bases lay in between. The germline V gene has CDR1 MNHEY and CDR2 SVGEGT. CDR3 length: 11 residues. The CDR3 DNA sequence: TGTGCCAGCAGTTACCCTTCACCCCTCCACTTT. It yields the protein CASSYPSPLHF.

This clonotype was seen many times. This chain links TRBV7-8 with TRBJ2-3, with no clear D. The CDR3 covers 15 residues. Germline CDR1 reads SGHVS; CDR2 reads FQNEAQ. Trimming left V 5 bases short and J 6 bases short, with 18 bases between. CDR3 amino acids: CASSITLIMVDTQYF. As DNA, the CDR3 is TGTGCCAGCAGCATTACGCTAATAATGGTGGATACGCAGTATTTT.

This clonotype was detected many times. V is TRBV4-3 and J is TRBJ2-7, with D unresolved. Between the trimmed V and J ends, which lost 0 bases and 0 bases, there was a span of 9 bases. CDR1 is LGHNA, CDR2 YSLEER, per germline. The CDR3 length is 15 residues. The CDR3 DNA reads as TGCGCCAGCAGCCAAGATCAGACGTACTCCTACGAGCAGTACTTC. Encoded protein: CASSQDQTYSYEQYF.